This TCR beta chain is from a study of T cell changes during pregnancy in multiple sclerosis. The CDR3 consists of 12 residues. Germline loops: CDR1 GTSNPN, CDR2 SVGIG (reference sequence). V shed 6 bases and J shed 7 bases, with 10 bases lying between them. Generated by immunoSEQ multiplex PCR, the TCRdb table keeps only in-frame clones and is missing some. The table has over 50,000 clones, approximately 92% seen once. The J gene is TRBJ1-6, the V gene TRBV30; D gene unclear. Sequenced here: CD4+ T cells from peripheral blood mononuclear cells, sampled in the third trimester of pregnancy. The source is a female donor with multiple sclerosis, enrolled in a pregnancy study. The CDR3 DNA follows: TGTGCCTGCGGGGTTGGGAATTCACCCCTCCACTTT. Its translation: CACGVGNSPLHF.